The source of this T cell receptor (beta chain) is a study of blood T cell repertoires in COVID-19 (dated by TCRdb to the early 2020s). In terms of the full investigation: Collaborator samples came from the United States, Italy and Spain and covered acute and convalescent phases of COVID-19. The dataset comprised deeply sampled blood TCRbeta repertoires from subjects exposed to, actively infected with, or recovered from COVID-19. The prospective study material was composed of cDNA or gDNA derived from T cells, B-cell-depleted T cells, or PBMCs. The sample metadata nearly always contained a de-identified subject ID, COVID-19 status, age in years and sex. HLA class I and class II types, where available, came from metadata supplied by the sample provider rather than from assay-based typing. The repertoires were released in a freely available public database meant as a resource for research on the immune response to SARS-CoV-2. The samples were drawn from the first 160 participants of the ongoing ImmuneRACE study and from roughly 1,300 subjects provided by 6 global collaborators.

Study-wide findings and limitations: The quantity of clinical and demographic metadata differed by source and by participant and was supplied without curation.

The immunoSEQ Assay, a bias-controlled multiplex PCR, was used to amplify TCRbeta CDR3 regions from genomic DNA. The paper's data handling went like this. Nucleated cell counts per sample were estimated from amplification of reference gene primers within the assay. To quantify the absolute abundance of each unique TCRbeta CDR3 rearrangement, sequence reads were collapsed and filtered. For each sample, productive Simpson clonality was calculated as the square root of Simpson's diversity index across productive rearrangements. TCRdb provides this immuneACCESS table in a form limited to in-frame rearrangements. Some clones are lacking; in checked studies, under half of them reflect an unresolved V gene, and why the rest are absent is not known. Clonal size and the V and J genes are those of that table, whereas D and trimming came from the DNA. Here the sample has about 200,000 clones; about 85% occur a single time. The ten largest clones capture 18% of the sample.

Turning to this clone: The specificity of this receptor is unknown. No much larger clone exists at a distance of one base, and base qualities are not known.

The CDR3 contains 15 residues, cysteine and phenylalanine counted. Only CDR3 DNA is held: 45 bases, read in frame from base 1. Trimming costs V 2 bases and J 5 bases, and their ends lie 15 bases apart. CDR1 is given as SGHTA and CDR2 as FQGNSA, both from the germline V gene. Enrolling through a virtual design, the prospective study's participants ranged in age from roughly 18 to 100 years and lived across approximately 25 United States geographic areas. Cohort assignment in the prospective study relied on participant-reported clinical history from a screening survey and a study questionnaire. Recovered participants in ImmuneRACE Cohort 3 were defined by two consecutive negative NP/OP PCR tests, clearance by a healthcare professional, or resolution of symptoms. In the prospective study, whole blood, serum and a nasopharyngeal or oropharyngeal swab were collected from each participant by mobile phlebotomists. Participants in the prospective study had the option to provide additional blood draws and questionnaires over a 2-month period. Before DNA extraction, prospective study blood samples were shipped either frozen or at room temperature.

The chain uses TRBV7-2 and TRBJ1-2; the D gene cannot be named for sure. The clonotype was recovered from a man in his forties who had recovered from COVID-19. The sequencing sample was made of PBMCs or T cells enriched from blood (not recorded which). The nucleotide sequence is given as TGTGCCAGCAGCTTAAGTGAGGGAACGCCATATGGCTACACCTTC. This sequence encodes CASSLSEGTPYGYTF. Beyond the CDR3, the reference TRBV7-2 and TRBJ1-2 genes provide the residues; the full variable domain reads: GAGVSQSPSNKVTEKGKDVELRCDPISGHTALYWYRQSLGQGLEFLIYFQGNSAPDKSGLPSDRFSAERTGGSVSTLTIQRTQQEDSAVYLCASSLSEGTPYGYTFGSGTRLTVV.